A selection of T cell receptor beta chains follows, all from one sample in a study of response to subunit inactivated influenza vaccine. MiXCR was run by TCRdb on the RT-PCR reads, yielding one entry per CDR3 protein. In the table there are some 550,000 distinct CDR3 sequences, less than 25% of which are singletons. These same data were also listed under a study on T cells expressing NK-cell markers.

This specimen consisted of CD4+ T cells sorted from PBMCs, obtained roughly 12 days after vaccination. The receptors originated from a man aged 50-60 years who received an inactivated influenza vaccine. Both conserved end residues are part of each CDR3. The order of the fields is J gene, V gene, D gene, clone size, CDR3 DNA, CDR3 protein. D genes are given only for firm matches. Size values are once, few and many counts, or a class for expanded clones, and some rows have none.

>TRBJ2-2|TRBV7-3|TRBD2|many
TGTGCCAGCAGCTTAACGGGGCCTTGGCTAGCGGGCGTCACCGGGGAGCTGTTTTTT
CASSLTGPWLAGVTGELFF
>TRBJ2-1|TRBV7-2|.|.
TGTGCCAGCAGCTTAGTTGGGCGCGCGATCTTC
CASSLVGRAIF
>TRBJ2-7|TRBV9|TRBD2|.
TGTGCCAGCAGCGTTGGGCCGGGCGGGAGAGGATACGAGCAGTACTTC
CASSVGPGGRGYEQYF
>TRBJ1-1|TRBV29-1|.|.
TGCAGCGCCCGGACACAGGGCACTGAAGCTTTCTTT
CSARTQGTEAFF
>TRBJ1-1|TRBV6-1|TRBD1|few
TGTGCCAGCACCCAAGACGGGGCAGGGGGCACTGAAGCTTTCTTT
CASTQDGAGGTEAFF
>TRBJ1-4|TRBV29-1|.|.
TGCAGCGTCGCACACCCTGGGACGGCCGAAAAACTGTTTTTT
CSVAHPGTAEKLFF
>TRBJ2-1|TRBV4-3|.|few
TGCGCCAGCAGCCGGGAAGGGGGGGAGCAGTTCTTC
CASSREGGEQFF
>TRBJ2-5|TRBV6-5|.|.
TGTGCCAGCAGTTACTCGCTAGGGGGGAGTCAAGAGACCCAGTACTTC
CASSYSLGGSQETQYF
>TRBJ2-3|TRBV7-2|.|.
TGTGCCAGCAGCCCCGTTACCCCCTCCTCCGGCACAGATACGCAGTATTTT
CASSPVTPSSGTDTQYF
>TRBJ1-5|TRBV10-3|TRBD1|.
TGTGCCATCAGCAACAGGGGGGACGATCAGCCCCAGCATTTT
CAISNRGDDQPQHF
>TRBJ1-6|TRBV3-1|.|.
TGTGCCAGCAGCCAAGTACTGGGCCACTCCTATAATTCACCCCTCCACTTT
CASSQVLGHSYNSPLHF
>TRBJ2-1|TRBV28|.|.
TGTGCCAGCAGTTTAATTTGGGAGTCAGGATTAGGGAAGAAGGGGGACAATGAGCAGTTCTTC
CASSLIWESGLGKKGDNEQFF
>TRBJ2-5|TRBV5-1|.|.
TGCGCCAGTAGAACTATAGGACAGCTCCAAGAGACCCAGTACTTC
CASRTIGQLQETQYF
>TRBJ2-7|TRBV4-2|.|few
TGTGCCAGCAGTCAGACCGGGCCTAGACTAAGCAGCGAGCAGTACTTC
CASSQTGPRLSSEQYF
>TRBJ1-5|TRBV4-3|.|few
TGCGCCAGCAGCCAAGGGGTGGATCAGCCCCAGCATTTT
CASSQGVDQPQHF
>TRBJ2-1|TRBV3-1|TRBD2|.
TGTGCCAGCAGCCAAGATTCCCTAGCGGGAGGCCTCTCCTACAATGAGCAGTTCTTC
CASSQDSLAGGLSYNEQFF
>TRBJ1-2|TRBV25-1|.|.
TGTGCCAGCAGTCAAACCGTTGTCGGGGGCGGAGGCTATGGCTACACCTTC
CASSQTVVGGGGYGYTF
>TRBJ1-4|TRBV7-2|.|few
TGTGCCAGCAACGACGGCCCTAATGAAAAACTGTTTTTT
CASNDGPNEKLFF
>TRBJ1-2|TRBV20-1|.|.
TGCAGTGCTATTCACAGTAACTATGGCTACACCTTC
CSAIHSNYGYTF
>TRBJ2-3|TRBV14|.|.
TGTGCCAGCAGCCAATTCTCTTTCGATACGCAGTATTTT
CASSQFSFDTQYF
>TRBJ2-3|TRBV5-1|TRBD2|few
TGCGCCAGCAGCTTTGGGACTAGCGGGAGTAAGGCAGATACGCAGTATTTT
CASSFGTSGSKADTQYF
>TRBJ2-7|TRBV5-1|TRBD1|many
TGCGCCAGCAGCTTGGGGGGACAGGAGACATCGTACTTC
CASSLGGQETSYF
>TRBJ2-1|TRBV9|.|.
TGTGCCAGCAATCGGGTAAGCTCCTACAATGAGCAGTTCTTC
CASNRVSSYNEQFF
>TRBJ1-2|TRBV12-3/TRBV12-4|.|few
TGTGCCAGCAGTTTCGACGACTATGGCTACACCTTC
CASSFDDYGYTF
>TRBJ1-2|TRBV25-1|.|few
TGTGCCAGCAGTGAATACCCTCAGGCAAGCTACACCTTC
CASSEYPQASYTF
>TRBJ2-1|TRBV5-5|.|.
TGTGCCAGCAGCCCGCGGACACAAACCAAAGGGAATGAGCAGTTCTTC
CASSPRTQTKGNEQFF
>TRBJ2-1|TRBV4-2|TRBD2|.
TGTGCCAGCAGCCAAGAGGGTTGGACTAGCGGTAACAATGAGCAGTTCTTC
CASSQEGWTSGNNEQFF
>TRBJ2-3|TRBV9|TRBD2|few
TGTGCCAGCAGCGTAGAAGGTGTCCTAGCGGGGTATACGCAGTATTTT
CASSVEGVLAGYTQYF
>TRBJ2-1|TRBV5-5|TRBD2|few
TGTGCCAGCAGCTTAGCGGGGGCCGCAAATGAGCAGTTCTTC
CASSLAGAANEQFF
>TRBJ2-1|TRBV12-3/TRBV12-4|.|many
TGTGCCAGCAGTTTCGGAATTTACAATGAGCAGTTCTTC
CASSFGIYNEQFF
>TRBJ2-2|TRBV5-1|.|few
TGCGCCAGCGGCGCCGGAGAGAACACCGGGGAGCTGTTTTTT
CASGAGENTGELFF